These T cell receptor beta chains were read from a single sample in a study of CD8 T cells in ankylosing spondylitis. From the 5' RACE reads, TCRdb called clonotypes with MiXCR, one entry per CDR3 protein. The sample yields 90,000 to 100,000 distinct CDR3 sequences, roughly 8% seen once. Sequenced input: blood, either unsorted or a sorted T cell fraction (not recorded which). The receptors derive from a male donor with ankylosing spondylitis or in good health (not recorded which). The CDR3 runs from the conserved cysteine through the conserved F or W. Fields, in order: V gene, D gene, clone size, J gene, CDR3 protein, CDR3 DNA. D genes are given only for firm matches. The size entry is marked missing in some rows and otherwise reads once, few, many or a size class.

TRBV28	.	many	TRBJ1-2	CASSLGDLHSGYTF	TGTGCCAGCAGTTTAGGGGATTTACATTCTGGCTACACCTTC
TRBV24-1	TRBD1	many	TRBJ2-2	CATSDGTELANTGELFF	TGTGCCACCAGTGACGGGACAGAACTCGCGAACACCGGGGAGCTGTTTTTT
TRBV6-5	.	many	TRBJ2-7	CASGSYEQYF	TGTGCCAGCGGGTCCTACGAGCAGTACTTC
TRBV20-1	.	many	TRBJ2-4	CSARERTDLNIQYF	TGCAGTGCTAGAGAGCGGACAGACCTAAACATTCAGTACTTC
TRBV7-2	.	many	TRBJ2-2	CASSLAQDGDPFF	TGTGCCAGCAGCTTAGCGCAAGACGGGGACCCTTTTTTT
TRBV6-2/TRBV6-3	.	many	TRBJ2-1	CASSYSIDSSSYNEQFF	TGTGCCAGCAGTTACTCCATCGACTCAAGCTCCTACAATGAGCAGTTCTTC
TRBV7-9	.	.	TRBJ1-1	CASSSLNLNTEAFF	TGTGCCAGCAGCTCGCTTAACCTGAACACTGAAGCTTTCTTT
TRBV7-2	TRBD2	.	TRBJ2-3	CASSLTSGTDTQYF	TGTGCCAGCAGCTTGACTAGCGGGACAGATACGCAGTATTTT
TRBV7-2	TRBD1	many	TRBJ2-3	CASSIRGSSTDTQYF	TGTGCCAGCAGCATCAGGGGGTCTAGCACAGATACGCAGTATTTT
TRBV6-5	.	many	TRBJ1-2	CASSYWGGNYGYTF	TGTGCCAGCAGTTACTGGGGGGGTAACTATGGCTACACCTTC
TRBV9	TRBD2	many	TRBJ2-5	CASSEGASGGAPQETQYF	TGTGCCAGCAGCGAGGGGGCTAGCGGGGGGGCCCCCCAAGAGACCCAGTACTTC
TRBV29-1	.	many	TRBJ2-5	CSVFEETQYF	TGCAGCGTTTTCGAAGAGACCCAGTACTTC
TRBV12-3/TRBV12-4	.	few	TRBJ2-2	CASTPGFAPNTGELFF	TGTGCCAGCACCCCCGGATTTGCCCCGAACACCGGGGAGCTGTTTTTT
TRBV20-1	TRBD2	many	TRBJ2-5	CSAPPTSGQETQYF	TGCAGTGCTCCCCCGACTAGCGGACAAGAGACCCAGTACTTC
TRBV24-1	TRBD2	many	TRBJ2-1	CATSDSGSRSYNEQFF	TGTGCCACCAGTGATAGCGGGAGCCGCTCCTACAATGAGCAGTTCTTC
TRBV12-3/TRBV12-4	.	many	TRBJ1-1	CASSLEGGTEAFF	TGTGCCAGCAGTTTAGAGGGGGGAACTGAAGCTTTCTTT
TRBV19	.	few	TRBJ1-1	CASSIRGLNTEAFF	TGTGCCAGTAGTATACGGGGGCTGAACACTGAAGCTTTCTTT
TRBV7-6	TRBD2	many	TRBJ2-7	CASSPSGTSGYEQYF	TGTGCCAGCAGCCCTTCCGGGACTAGCGGGTACGAGCAGTACTTC
TRBV30	TRBD1	many	TRBJ1-4	CASPGQGNEKLFF	TGTGCCTCTCCGGGACAGGGGAATGAAAAACTGTTTTTT
TRBV5-5	TRBD1	many	TRBJ2-2	CASNRDRGPGELFF	TGTGCCAGCAACCGGGACAGGGGCCCTGGGGAGCTGTTTTTT
TRBV5-1	.	.	TRBJ1-4	CASSLQSATNEKLFF	TGCGCCAGCAGCTTACAGTCAGCAACTAATGAAAAACTGTTTTTT
TRBV20-1	.	many	TRBJ1-2	CSARDKGYDYTF	TGCAGTGCTAGAGATAAAGGGTATGACTACACTTTC
TRBV13	.	many	TRBJ2-1	CASSLEGVELSTYNEQFF	TGTGCCAGCAGCTTAGAGGGGGTCGAGCTCTCCACCTACAATGAGCAGTTCTTC
TRBV11-2	.	.	TRBJ2-3	CASSLELRTDTLYF	TGTGCCAGCAGCTTAGAACTCCGCACAGATACGCTGTATTTT
TRBV3-1	.	many	TRBJ2-3	CASSPGGRETDTQYF	TGTGCCAGCAGCCCGGGGGGCCGGGAGACAGATACGCAGTATTTT
TRBV7-2	.	.	TRBJ2-7	CASSNDRPYEQYF	TGTGCCAGCAGCAACGACAGGCCCTACGAGCAGTACTTC
TRBV15	.	many	TRBJ1-2	CATSKPPDIFYGYTF	TGTGCCACCAGCAAACCCCCGGACATCTTCTATGGCTACACCTTC
TRBV5-1	.	few	TRBJ2-5	CASSLIKETQYF	TGCGCCAGCAGCCTAATAAAAGAGACCCAGTACTTC
TRBV12-3/TRBV12-4	TRBD1	many	TRBJ2-5	CASSFRGRETQYF	TGTGCCAGCAGTTTTAGGGGGCGGGAGACCCAGTACTTC
TRBV20-1	.	.	TRBJ1-6	CCARATGGRRSDSPLHF	TGCTGTGCTAGGGCAACGGGGGGGAGGAGATCTGATTCACCCCTCCACTTT
TRBV6-5	TRBD2	few	TRBJ2-5	CASSRALKLAGAQETQYF	TGTGCCAGCAGTAGAGCCCTTAAACTAGCGGGGGCTCAAGAGACCCAGTACTTC
TRBV14	TRBD2	many	TRBJ2-1	CASSPRVAGAFEQFF	TGTGCCAGCAGCCCCCGGGTAGCGGGAGCATTTGAGCAGTTCTTC
TRBV30	.	.	TRBJ2-1	CAWSVYEQFF	TGTGCCTGGAGTGTCTATGAGCAGTTCTTC
TRBV7-8	.	many	TRBJ2-3	CASSLIIGGDTQYF	TGTGCCAGCAGCTTAATTATTGGGGGTGATACGCAGTATTTT
TRBV12-3/TRBV12-4	.	many	TRBJ2-7	CASSLRPSYEQYF	TGTGCCAGCAGTTTACGTCCAAGCTACGAGCAGTACTTC
TRBV2	.	many	TRBJ1-5	CASSQLGRNQPQHF	TGTGCCAGCAGCCAACTCGGGCGCAATCAGCCCCAGCATTTT
TRBV20-1	.	many	TRBJ2-3	CSALKGETRDTQYF	TGCAGTGCTCTTAAGGGGGAGACCAGAGATACGCAGTATTTT
TRBV7-6	.	.	TRBJ2-1	CASSELGQSGLEQFF	TGTGCCAGCAGTGAATTGGGGCAATCGGGGCTTGAGCAGTTCTTC
TRBV29-1	.	many	TRBJ1-1	CSAPEAEAFF	TGCAGCGCCCCCGAGGCTGAAGCTTTCTTT
TRBV7-2	TRBD1	few	TRBJ1-5	CASSFRQGNQPQHF	TGTGCCAGCAGCTTTCGACAGGGAAATCAGCCCCAGCATTTT
TRBV6-5	.	many	TRBJ1-5	CASSSTYSNQPQHF	TGTGCCAGCAGTTCCACATATAGCAATCAGCCCCAGCATTTT
TRBV20-1	.	few	TRBJ2-3	CSASPRGGASTDTQYF	TGCAGTGCTAGTCCGAGAGGCGGGGCTAGCACAGATACGCAGTATTTT
TRBV12-3/TRBV12-4	.	many	TRBJ1-1	CASSWEVNGAFF	TGTGCCAGCAGTTGGGAGGTCAACGGAGCTTTCTTT
TRBV14	TRBD2	many	TRBJ2-1	CASSQDRAGAYNEQFF	TGTGCCAGCAGCCAAGATCGAGCGGGAGCTTACAATGAGCAGTTCTTC
TRBV24-1	.	many	TRBJ2-1	CATSDSAGFHEQFF	TGTGCCACCAGTGATTCGGCGGGCTTCCATGAGCAGTTCTTC
TRBV6-2/TRBV6-3	TRBD2	many	TRBJ2-1	CASSQLASNEQFF	TGTGCCAGCAGTCAACTAGCGTCCAATGAGCAGTTCTTC
TRBV7-9	.	many	TRBJ2-5	CASSFFRDATQETQYF	TGTGCCAGCAGCTTCTTCCGGGACGCCACCCAAGAGACCCAGTACTTC
TRBV29-1	TRBD1	many	TRBJ2-7	CSAGQAYEQYF	TGCAGCGCGGGACAGGCCTACGAGCAGTACTTC
TRBV2	.	many	TRBJ2-1	CASTVYRGEQFF	TGTGCCAGCACGGTCTATCGGGGGGAGCAGTTCTTC